The next 24 T cell receptor beta chains were all read from a single sample in a study of shared clonotypes between healthy human individuals. TCRdb keeps only in-frame clones here, not all; method: immunoSEQ multiplex PCR. The sample has 2 million to 3 million clones, 80% to 95% seen once. Sequenced input: naive CD4+ T cells from PBMCs. As to subset: CD45RA+ positively selected. The receptors were sampled from a man younger than 35 in good health. Some clones in this sample may be carry-over from other donors' samples.

This clone was recorded only once. Other DNA sequences in the sample encode the same CDR3. CDR3 nucleotides: TGTGCCAGCAGCTTAGCTGGGGGGGGAGCTTTCTTT. It codes for CASSLAGGGAFF. This chain uses TRBV7-2 with TRBJ1-1; weak D call: TRBD1 (5 bases). From germline, CDR1 is SGHTA and CDR2 FQGNSA. The germline V and J ends were trimmed by 0 bases and 10 bases, with 9 bases remaining between them. This CDR3 has 12 residues.

The chain has TRBV28 and TRBJ2-1, with D possibly being TRBD2 (8 bases). This CDR3 comprises 15 residues. Per germline, CDR1 MDHEN and CDR2 SYDVKM. Trimming stripped 6 bases from V and 6 bases from J, with 18 bases between. The CDR3: CASSPGGAGANEQFF. The CDR3 DNA sequence: TGTGCCAGCAGCCCAGGGGGAGCGGGAGCCAATGAGCAGTTCTTC.

The chain is built from TRBV6-1 and TRBJ2-3, with D possibly TRBD2 on 7 matching bases. CDR3 length: 15 amino acids. Germline CDR1 is MNHNS and CDR2 is SASEGT. V lost 5 bases and J lost 6, with 18 bases in between. The CDR3 loop is CASSTAGAGIDTQYF. For the CDR3, the DNA is TGTGCCAGCAGTACGGCGGGGGCGGGGATCGATACGCAGTATTTT.

V and J are TRBV6-6 and TRBJ2-5; no clear D gene. This CDR3 region has 14 residues. Germline V gives CDR1 MNHNY, CDR2 SVGAGI (reference sequence). V gave up 0 bases and J gave up 5 bases, with 10 bases separating them. CDR3 nucleotides: TGTGCCAGCAGTTACTCGGGGATGTCGGAGACCCAGTACTTC. Residues: CASSYSGMSETQYF.

V usage is TRBV28 and J usage is TRBJ1-1; D is possibly TRBD1 (6 bases). Trimming took 6 bases from V and 1 from J, leaving 18 bases between them. The CDR3 runs 16 residues. Germline CDR1 MDHEN, CDR2 SYDVKM. The CDR3 here is CASSPDRPQGNTEAFF. CDR3 nucleotides: TGTGCCAGCAGCCCGGACAGACCACAAGGGAACACTGAAGCTTTCTTT.

Concerning this clone: Additional DNA sequences in this sample encode the identical CDR3. The chain joins TRBV6-1 to TRBJ1-1; D is unclear. From germline, CDR1 is MNHNS and CDR2 SASEGT. The V end was cut by 3 bases, the J end by 1 base, with 6 bases between. This CDR3 contains 13 residues. CDR3 in amino acids: CASSEVPNTEAFF. CDR3 nucleotides: TGTGCCAGCAGTGAGGTCCCGAACACTGAAGCTTTCTTT.

V usage is TRBV5-4 and J usage is TRBJ2-2; no definite D call. The CDR3 is 14 residues long. V lost 3 bases to trimming and J lost 1 base, with 7 bases between them. From germline, CDR1 is SGHNT and CDR2 YYREEE (reference sequence). CDR3 loop: CASSSSLNTGELFF. The DNA for the CDR3 is TGTGCCAGCAGCTCCTCATTGAACACCGGGGAGCTGTTTTTT.

The rearrangement joins TRBV9 to TRBJ1-3; 7 bases match TRBD1. The CDR3 consists of 17 residues. V dropped 3 bases and J dropped 3; count of bases not matched to a gene: 12. In germline, CDR1 is SGDLS, CDR2 YYNGEE. This CDR3 is CASSAAQVGQNGNTIYF. The DNA for the CDR3 is TGTGCCAGCAGCGCAGCTCAAGTGGGACAGAATGGAAACACCATATATTTT.

The chain links TRBV28 to TRBJ2-7; a weak D match, TRBD2 (5 bases). This CDR3 has 15 residues. V was trimmed by 7 bases and J by 2 bases, leaving 18 bases between them. The germline V gene encodes CDR1 MDHEN and CDR2 SYDVKM. In DNA, the CDR3 is TGTGCCAGCAAACCCTTGGACGGAGGAACCTACGAGCAGTACTTC. Amino acids: CASKPLDGGTYEQYF.

The chain uses TRBV9 and TRBJ1-2, with TRBD1 as a possible D gene (6 bases). The germline V gene encodes CDR1 SGDLS and CDR2 YYNGEE. Trimming removed 0 bases at V and 7 bases at J, with 13 bases between. CDR3 length: 14 residues. CDR3 in DNA: TGTGCCAGCAGCGTAGCTACAGGGCTCGGTGGCTACACCTTC. This sequence encodes CASSVATGLGGYTF.

V is TRBV6-1 and J is TRBJ2-7; D uncertain. Germline loops: CDR1 MNHNS, CDR2 SASEGT. The V gene lost 5 bases and the J gene lost 12 bases, with 17 bases spanning the gap. The CDR3 is 12 residues long. CDR3 protein: CASSLFSSRPYF. As DNA, the CDR3 is TGTGCCAGCAGTTTATTTTCTTCGAGACCGTACTTC.

The chain recombines TRBV6-1 with TRBJ1-5; D remains unclear. CDR1 is MNHNS and CDR2 is SASEGT in the germline V gene. V was pared by 1 base and J by 4 bases, with 14 bases between. The CDR3 contains 16 residues. The CDR3 coding sequence is TGTGCCAGCAGTGAAGGGGAGGTTTGGATTAATCAGCCCCAGCATTTT. Amino acids: CASSEGEVWINQPQHF.

Details on this clone: The same CDR3 can be traced to other DNA sequences in this sample. The chain links TRBV5-1 to TRBJ2-3; TRBD2 matches at 12 bases. CDR1 and CDR2 from the germline V gene are SGHRS and YFSETQ. The V gene end was trimmed by 0 bases and the J gene end by 3 bases; junction bases not matched to a gene: 2. This CDR3 region has 16 residues. In DNA form, the CDR3 reads TGCGCCAGCAGCTTGGCAGGGACTAGCGGGACAGATACGCAGTATTTT. Protein sequence: CASSLAGTSGTDTQYF. The full variable domain, with the rest looked up from reference TRBV5-1 and TRBJ2-3, is KAGVTQTPRYLIKTRGQQVTLSCSPISGHRSVSWYQQTPGQGLQFLFEYFSETQRNKGNFPGRFSGRQFSNSRSEMNVSTLELGDSALYLCASSLAGTSGTDTQYFGPGTRLTVL.

This clone turned up a few times. The V call is TRBV6-5, the J call TRBJ2-1; 7 bases map to TRBD2. Germline trimming cut 6 bases from V and 10 bases from J; bases unmatched to any gene: 15. The CDR3 extends over 15 amino acids. The germline CDR1 and CDR2 sequences are MNHEY and SVGAGI. In DNA, the CDR3 is TGTGCCAGCAGCCACGATGGGCTAGCGGTAGGAGAGCAGTTCTTC. As protein: CASSHDGLAVGEQFF.

The chain employs TRBV28 and TRBJ1-2; 9 bases are shared with TRBD1. Germline V CDR1 and CDR2: MDHEN, SYDVKM. Trimming at V came to 4 bases and at J to 7 bases, leaving 4 bases not matched to a gene. The CDR3 consists of 13 residues. This CDR3 reads CASSSYRGPGYTF. The DNA of the CDR3 is TGTGCCAGCAGTTCCTACAGGGGGCCTGGCTACACCTTC.

The V call is TRBV5-8, the J call TRBJ2-4, with D unresolved. Germline loops: CDR1 SGHTS, CDR2 YDEGEE. V gave up 0 bases and J gave up 0 bases, with 4 bases separating them. The CDR3 covers 14 residues. CDR3 amino acids: CASSLGGAKNIQYF. CDR3 coding DNA: TGTGCCAGCAGCTTGGGGGGAGCCAAAAACATTCAGTACTTC.

This clone was observed once. The chain uses TRBV10-3 and TRBJ2-7, with 7 bases fitting TRBD2. The J segment lost 3 bases and the V segment lost 10 bases, leaving 9 bases of the junction unmatched. Looked up from germline, CDR1 is ENHRY and CDR2 is SYGVKD. The CDR3 consists of 13 residues. The CDR3 DNA sequence: TGTGCCACCCTGGGACTACCCGACTACGAGCAGTACTTC. Protein: CATLGLPDYEQYF.

To note about this clone: Other DNA sequences in the same sample also yield this CDR3. The chain couples TRBV18 to TRBJ1-4; D is perhaps TRBD1 (5 bases). Germline loops: CDR1 KGHSH, CDR2 LQKENI. The CDR3 is made up of 14 amino acids. V lost 2 bases to trimming and J lost 8 bases, with 12 bases between them. In DNA, the CDR3 is TGTGCCAGCTCACCAACTCAGGGTGGAGAAAAACTGTTTTTT. Translation gives CASSPTQGGEKLFF.

The J gene is TRBJ2-3, the V gene TRBV15; 8 bases map to TRBD2. Losses at the gene ends were 0 bases for V and 0 bases for J; bases not matched to a gene: 5. The CDR3 contains 17 residues. CDR1 and CDR2 from the germline V gene are LNHNV and YYDKDF (reference sequence). The CDR3 nucleotides are TGTGCCACCAGCAGAGATTCTAGCGGGTGGAGCACAGATACGCAGTATTTT. Protein product: CATSRDSSGWSTDTQYF.

This sequence joins TRBV21-1 and TRBJ1-5. TRBV21-1 is recorded as a pseudogene. The CDR3 is 16 amino acids. The CDR3 nucleotides are TGTGCCAGCAGCAAAGCTGGCAGAGGGCCCAATCAGCCCCAGCATTTT. It codes for CASSKAGRGPNQPQHF.

The chain uses TRBV7-2 and TRBJ1-5; D ambiguous. The CDR3 is made up of 15 amino acids. Germline CDR1 reads SGHTA; CDR2 reads FQGNSA. V was cut by 2 bases and J by 3 bases, with 11 bases left in between. CDR3 protein: CASSLFWGNNQPQHF. The CDR3 nucleotides read TGTGCCAGCAGCTTATTTTGGGGTAACAATCAGCCCCAGCATTTT.

This clone showed up just a few times. The rearrangement uses TRBV6-5 and TRBJ1-1, with 9 bases that match TRBD1. Germline V lookup: CDR1 MNHEY, CDR2 SVGAGI. The CDR3 spans 11 residues. After removal of 7 bases from V and 10 bases from J, the junction contained 4 bases not matched to a gene. The CDR3 loop reads CASKGDRVAFF. The DNA for the CDR3 is TGTGCCAGCAAGGGGGACAGGGTAGCTTTCTTT.

For the CDR3, the DNA is TGCAGCGTTGAGGCAGCCCCGGAGGGCGAAGCTTTCTTT. Its protein is CSVEAAPEGEAFF. The chain combines TRBV29-1 with TRBJ1-1; unclear D gene. Germline V gives CDR1 SQVTM, CDR2 ANQGSEA. Trimming removed 3 bases at V and 8 bases at J, with 16 bases between. This CDR3 spans 13 amino acids.

The gene calls are TRBV15 and TRBJ1-1; D is unresolved. V shed 4 bases and J shed 4 bases, with 13 bases lying between them. The CDR3 is 14 amino acids. Per the germline V gene, CDR1 is LNHNV and CDR2 is YYDKDF (reference sequence). In DNA form, the CDR3 reads TGTGCCACCAGCATCTCGCCCAGAGGCACTGAAGCTTTCTTT. Residues: CATSISPRGTEAFF.